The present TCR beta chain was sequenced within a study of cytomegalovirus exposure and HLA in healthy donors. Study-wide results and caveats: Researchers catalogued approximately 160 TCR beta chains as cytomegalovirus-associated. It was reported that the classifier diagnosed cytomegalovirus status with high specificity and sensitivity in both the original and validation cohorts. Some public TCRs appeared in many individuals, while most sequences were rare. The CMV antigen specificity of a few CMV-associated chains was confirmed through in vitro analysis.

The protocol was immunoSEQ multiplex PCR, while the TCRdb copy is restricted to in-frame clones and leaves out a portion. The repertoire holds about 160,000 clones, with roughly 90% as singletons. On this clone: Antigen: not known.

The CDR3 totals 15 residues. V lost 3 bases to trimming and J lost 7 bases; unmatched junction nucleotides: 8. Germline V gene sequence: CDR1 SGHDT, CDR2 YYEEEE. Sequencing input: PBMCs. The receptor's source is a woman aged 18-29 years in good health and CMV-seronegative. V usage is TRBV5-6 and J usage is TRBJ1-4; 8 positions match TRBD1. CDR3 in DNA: TGTGCCAGCAGCTCGCTGACAGGGGAAATTGAAAAACTGTTTTTT. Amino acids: CASSSLTGEIEKLFF.